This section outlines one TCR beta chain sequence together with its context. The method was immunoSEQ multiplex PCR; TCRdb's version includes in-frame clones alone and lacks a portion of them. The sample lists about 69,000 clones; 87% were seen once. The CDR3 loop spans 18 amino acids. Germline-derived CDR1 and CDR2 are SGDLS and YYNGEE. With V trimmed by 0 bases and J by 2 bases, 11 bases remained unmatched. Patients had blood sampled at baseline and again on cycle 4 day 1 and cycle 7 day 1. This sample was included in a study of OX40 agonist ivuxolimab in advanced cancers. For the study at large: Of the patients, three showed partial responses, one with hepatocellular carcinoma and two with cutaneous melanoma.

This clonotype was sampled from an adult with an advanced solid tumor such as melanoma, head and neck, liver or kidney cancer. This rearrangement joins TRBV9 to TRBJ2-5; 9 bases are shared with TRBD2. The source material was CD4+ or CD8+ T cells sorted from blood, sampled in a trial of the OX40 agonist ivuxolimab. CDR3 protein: CASSVDVGLAGKQETQYF. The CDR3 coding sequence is TGTGCCAGCAGCGTAGATGTGGGGCTAGCGGGGAAACAAGAGACCCAGTACTTC.